This T cell receptor (beta chain) was profiled in a study of response to subunit inactivated influenza vaccine (dated by TCRdb to the late 2010s). Background on the whole study: Deep quantitative profiling of the T cell receptor repertoire was used in the study to follow responses to a trivalent subunit inactivated influenza vaccine.

The paper as a whole reports these results and caveats: It was suggested by the authors that each seasonal influenza vaccination may recruit only a limited number of new T cells.

There are 15 amino acids in the CDR3, from cysteine to phenylalanine inclusive. CDR3 DNA is the only sequence kept; it has 45 bases, read in frame from the first base. Between the V and J ends, shortened by 7 bases and 5 bases respectively, the junction contains 21 bases. Via the germline V gene, CDR1 is SGHRS and CDR2 YFSETQ. This clonotype came up a few times. Its antigen has not been determined. Per-base qualities were not stored, and no clone one base away is much larger. The method was RT-PCR. The reads were generated on an Illumina HiSeq 2500. Clones were called with MiXCR by TCRdb after fastp trimmed the public reads at Q25, and only in-frame beta chains were retained. Rows are unified per CDR3 protein, each entry keeping the most common DNA and genes. The sample table contains roughly 790,000 distinct CDR3 sequences; only one count was recorded for 21% of them. The ten largest clones capture 10% to 13% of the sample.

The sequence came from a man aged 50 or older who received an inactivated influenza vaccine. Donor details come from another sample of the same person, matched by shared clones. The starting material was PBMCs from blood, obtained 5 to 6 days after vaccination. This sequence uses TRBV5-1 and TRBJ2-5; a tentative D match to TRBD1 spans 5 bases. The CDR3 region reads CASVAQGSEWETQYF. The nucleotides are TGCGCCAGCGTAGCCCAGGGTTCAGAATGGGAGACCCAGTACTTC.